Given below is one T cell receptor beta chain in context. The sample originates from a study of blood T cell repertoires in COVID-19. On the study more broadly: Samples representing acute and convalescent COVID-19 were sourced from the United States, Italy and Spain. The analysed material was cDNA or gDNA that came from T cells, B-cell-depleted T cells, or PBMCs.

V shed 5 bases, J shed 9 bases, and the junction held 6 bases outside the gene matches. The length of the CDR3 is 13 residues. In the authors' methods: Amplified reference gene primers provided the basis for estimating nucleated cell counts. The data were produced by immunoSEQ multiplex PCR, yet TCRdb's version contains in-frame clones alone and is incomplete. V and J calls and clone size are those listed in that table; D and trimming were worked out from the DNA. The sample shows over 600,000 clones, 85% to 90% of them seen only once. The chain uses TRBV12-3 or TRBV12-4 and TRBJ2-4, with TRBD1 identical over 8 bases. This receptor was obtained from a woman between 18 and 29 years old with acute or convalescent COVID-19. What was sequenced was peripheral blood. As DNA, the CDR3 is TGTGCCAGCAGTCCCGGACAGGGTCCCATTCAGTACTTC. This sequence encodes CASSPGQGPIQYF.